A single sample is the source of the 8 T cell receptor beta chains below, sequenced in a study of blood T cells in healthy people across ages. A second about 6 to 12 cycle PCR used barcoded and J-beta primers. TCRdb re-derived calls from the 5' RACE reads in MiXCR, one entry per CDR3 protein. Here the sample spans 600,000 to 650,000 distinct CDR3 sequences, 58% being singletons. The sequenced sample consisted of blood. The source is a man between 60 and 70 years old in good health.

This chain joins TRBV6-6 and TRBJ2-7; D is perhaps TRBD1 or TRBD2 (5 bases each). V lost 6 bases to trimming and J lost 5 bases, with 11 bases between them. Germline V lookup: CDR1 MNHNY, CDR2 SVGAGI (reference sequence). This CDR3 comprises 12 residues. The CDR3 region has the DNA TGTGCCAGCAGCTTCCGAGGGGACGAGCAGTACTTC. Protein: CASSFRGDEQYF.

The chain joins TRBV7-8 to TRBJ2-4, with D hard to call. The better agreement between TRBJ2-5 and the DNA end casts doubt on the J call. CDR1 and CDR2 (germline): SGHVS, FQNEAQ. The CDR3 runs to 14 residues. The CDR3 is CASSKRAPTETQYF. CDR3 nucleotides: TGTGCCAGCAGCAAACGGGCCCCCACAGAGACCCAGTACTTC.

This clonotype was detected ten times or more. The chain joins TRBV11-2 to TRBJ2-1; D is uncertain. The CDR3 runs to 13 residues. With 2 bases removed from V and 6 bases from J, the gap between germline ends came to 8 bases. CDR1 is SGHAT and CDR2 is FQNNGV in the germline V gene. CDR3 in DNA: TGTGCCAGCAGCTTAAACTCAGTCAATGAGCAGTTCTTC. Translating it yields CASSLNSVNEQFF. The full variable domain, its missing parts supplied by reference TRBV11-2 and TRBJ2-1, is EAGVAQSPRYKIIEKRQSVAFWCNPISGHATLYWYQQILGQGPKLLIQFQNNGVVDDSQLPKDRFSAERLKGVDSTLKIQPAKLEDSAVYLCASSLNSVNEQFFGPGTRLTVL.

This chain connects TRBV20-1 to TRBJ2-5; 7 bases agree with TRBD2. V lost 3 bases and J lost 3; bases outside the gene matches: 4. This CDR3 is 13 amino acids long. Looked up from germline, CDR1 is DFQATT and CDR2 is SNEGSKA (reference sequence). Here the CDR3 reads CSARGGTKETQYF. The CDR3 DNA is TGCAGTGCTAGGGGCGGGACTAAAGAGACCCAGTACTTC.

The rearrangement joins TRBV20-1 to TRBJ2-3; 15 bases agree with TRBD2. The CDR3 spans 15 residues. Germline CDR1 DFQATT, CDR2 SNEGSKA (reference sequence). Trimming at V came to 3 bases and at J to 4 bases, leaving 2 bases not matched to a gene. CDR3 in amino acids: CSASGLAGGSDTQYF. The CDR3 DNA reads TGCAGTGCTAGCGGACTAGCGGGGGGGTCAGATACGCAGTATTTT.

This clonotype came up a few times. The V gene is TRBV6-2 or TRBV6-3, the J gene TRBJ2-7; D gene uncertain. Germline lookup yields CDR1 MNHEY and CDR2 SVGEGT. The CDR3 runs 16 residues. V was trimmed by 1 base and J by 0 bases, leaving 13 bases between them. CDR3: CASSYFAASSSYEQYF. In DNA form, the CDR3 reads TGTGCCAGCAGTTACTTTGCGGCTTCTAGCTCCTACGAGCAGTACTTC.

Worth noting for this clonotype: Mismatch with germline at one junction end may stem from a read error. V and J are TRBV4-1 and TRBJ1-1; D is unresolved. CDR1 and CDR2 (germline): MGHRA, YSYEKL. The CDR3 is made up of 13 amino acids. CDR3 in DNA: TGCGCCAGCAGACAAGGGCAGAACACTGAAGCTTTCTTT. This gives the protein CASRQGQNTEAFF.

This clonotype appeared a few times. The chain links TRBV6-4 to TRBJ2-7, with a possible D match to TRBD1 (5 bases). Per germline, CDR1 MRHNA and CDR2 SNTAGT. This CDR3 contains 14 residues. The germline V and J ends were trimmed by 0 bases and 6 bases, with 12 bases remaining between them. DNA for the CDR3: TGTGCCAGCAGTGACTCCCTTCCAGGGCGCGAGCAGTACTTC. Its protein product is CASSDSLPGREQYF.